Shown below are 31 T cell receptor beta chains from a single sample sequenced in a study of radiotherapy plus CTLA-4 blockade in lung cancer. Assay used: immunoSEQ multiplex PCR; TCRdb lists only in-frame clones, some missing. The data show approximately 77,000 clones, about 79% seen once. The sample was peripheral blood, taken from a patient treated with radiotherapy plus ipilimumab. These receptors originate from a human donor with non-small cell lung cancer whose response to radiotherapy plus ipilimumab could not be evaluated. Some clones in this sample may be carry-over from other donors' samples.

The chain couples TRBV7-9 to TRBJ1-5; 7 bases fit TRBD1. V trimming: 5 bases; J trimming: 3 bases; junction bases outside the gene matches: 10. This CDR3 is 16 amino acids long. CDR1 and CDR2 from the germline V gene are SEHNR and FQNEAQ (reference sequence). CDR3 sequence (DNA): TGTGCCAGCAGCCGCGACAGGGAGTATAACAATCAGCCCCAGCATTTT. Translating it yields CASSRDREYNNQPQHF.

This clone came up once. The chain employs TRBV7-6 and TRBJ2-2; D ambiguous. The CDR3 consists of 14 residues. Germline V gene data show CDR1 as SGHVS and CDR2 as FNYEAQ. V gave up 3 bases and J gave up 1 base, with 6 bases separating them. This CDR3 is CASSFAGNTGELFF. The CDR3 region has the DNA TGTGCCAGCAGCTTCGCAGGGAACACCGGGGAGCTGTTTTTT.

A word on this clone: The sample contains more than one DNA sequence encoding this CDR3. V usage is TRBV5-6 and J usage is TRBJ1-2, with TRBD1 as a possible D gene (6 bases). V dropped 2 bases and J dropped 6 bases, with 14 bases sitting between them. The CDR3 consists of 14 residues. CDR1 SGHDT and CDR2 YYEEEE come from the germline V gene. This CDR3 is CASSFPDRTHGYTF. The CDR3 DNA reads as TGTGCCAGCAGCTTCCCAGACAGGACGCATGGCTACACCTTC.

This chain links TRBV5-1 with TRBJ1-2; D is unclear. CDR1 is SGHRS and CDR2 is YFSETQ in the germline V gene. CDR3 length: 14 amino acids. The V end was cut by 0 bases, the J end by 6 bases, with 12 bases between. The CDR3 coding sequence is TGCGCCAGCAGCTTGGCCGAGATTTATCATGGCTACACCTTC. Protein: CASSLAEIYHGYTF. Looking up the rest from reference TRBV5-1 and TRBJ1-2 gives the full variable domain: KAGVTQTPRYLIKTRGQQVTLSCSPISGHRSVSWYQQTPGQGLQFLFEYFSETQRNKGNFPGRFSGRQFSNSRSEMNVSTLELGDSALYLCASSLAEIYHGYTFGSGTRLTVV.

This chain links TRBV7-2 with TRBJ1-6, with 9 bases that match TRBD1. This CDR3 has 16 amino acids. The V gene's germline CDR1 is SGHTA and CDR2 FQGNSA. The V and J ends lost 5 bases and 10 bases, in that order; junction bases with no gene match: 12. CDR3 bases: TGTGCCAGCAGCGTTACCTTTACAGGGGGCGGATCACCCCTCCACTTT. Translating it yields CASSVTFTGGGSPLHF. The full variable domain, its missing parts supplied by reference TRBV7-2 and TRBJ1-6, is GAGVSQSPSNKVTEKGKDVELRCDPISGHTALYWYRQSLGQGLEFLIYFQGNSAPDKSGLPSDRFSAERTGGSVSTLTIQRTQQEDSAVYLCASSVTFTGGGSPLHFGNGTRLTVT.

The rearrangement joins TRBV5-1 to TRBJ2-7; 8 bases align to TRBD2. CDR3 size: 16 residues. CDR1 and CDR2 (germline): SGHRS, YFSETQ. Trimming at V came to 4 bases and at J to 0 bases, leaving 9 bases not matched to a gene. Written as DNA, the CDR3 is TGCGCCAGCAGCCCCCGGGGGGGAGCCCCCTCCTACGAGCAGTACTTC. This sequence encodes CASSPRGGAPSYEQYF.

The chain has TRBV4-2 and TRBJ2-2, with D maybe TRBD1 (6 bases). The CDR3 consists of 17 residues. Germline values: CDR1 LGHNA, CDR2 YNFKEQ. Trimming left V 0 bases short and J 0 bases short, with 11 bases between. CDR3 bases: TGTGCCAGCAGCCAAGATAGAGGGACAACGAACACCGGGGAGCTGTTTTTT. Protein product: CASSQDRGTTNTGELFF.

CDR3 loop: CASSFGAYGSSPLHF. The CDR3, as DNA: TGCGCCAGCAGCTTTGGGGCGTACGGTTCATCACCCCTCCACTTT. The rearrangement uses TRBV5-1 and TRBJ1-6; perhaps TRBD1 as D (5 bases). The V end lost 2 bases, the J end lost 10 bases, and 16 bases lay between the germline ends. Germline-derived CDR1 and CDR2 are SGHRS and YFSETQ. This CDR3 contains 15 residues.

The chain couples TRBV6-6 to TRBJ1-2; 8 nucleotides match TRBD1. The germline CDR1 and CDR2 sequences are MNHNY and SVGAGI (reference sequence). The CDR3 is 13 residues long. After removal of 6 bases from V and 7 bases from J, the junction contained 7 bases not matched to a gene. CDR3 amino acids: CASSPTGGSGYTF. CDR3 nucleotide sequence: TGTGCCAGCAGCCCCACAGGGGGAAGTGGCTACACCTTC.

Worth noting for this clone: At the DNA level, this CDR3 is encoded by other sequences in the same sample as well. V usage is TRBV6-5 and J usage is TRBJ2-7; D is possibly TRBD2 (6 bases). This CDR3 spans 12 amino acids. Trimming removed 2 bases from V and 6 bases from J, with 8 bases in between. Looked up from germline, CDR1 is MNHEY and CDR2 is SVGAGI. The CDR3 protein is CASSYGGGEQYF. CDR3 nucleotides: TGTGCCAGCAGTTACGGGGGAGGCGAGCAGTACTTC.

In nucleotides, the CDR3 is TGCAGCGTTGAAGTCCATCGCCTAGCTGGTACCGGGGAGCTGTTTTTT. Amino acid sequence: CSVEVHRLAGTGELFF. This rearrangement joins TRBV29-1 to TRBJ2-2; TRBD2 is a possible D gene (5 bases). Per germline, CDR1 SQVTM and CDR2 ANQGSEA. Trimming took off 1 base at V and 5 bases at J, with 17 bases between the two ends. The CDR3 is made up of 16 amino acids.

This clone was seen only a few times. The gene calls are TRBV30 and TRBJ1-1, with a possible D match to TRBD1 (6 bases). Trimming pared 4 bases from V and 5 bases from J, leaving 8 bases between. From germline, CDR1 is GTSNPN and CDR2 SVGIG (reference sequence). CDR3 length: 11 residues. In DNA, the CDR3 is TGTGCCTGGAACAGGGAGACTGAAGCTTTCTTT. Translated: CAWNRETEAFF.

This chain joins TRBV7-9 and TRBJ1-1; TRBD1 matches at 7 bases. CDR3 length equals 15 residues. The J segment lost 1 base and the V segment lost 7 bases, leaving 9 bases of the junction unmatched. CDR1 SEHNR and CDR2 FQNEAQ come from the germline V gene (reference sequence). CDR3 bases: TGTGCCAGCACCCGACAGGGCTCGGGGAACACTGAAGCTTTCTTT. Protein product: CASTRQGSGNTEAFF.

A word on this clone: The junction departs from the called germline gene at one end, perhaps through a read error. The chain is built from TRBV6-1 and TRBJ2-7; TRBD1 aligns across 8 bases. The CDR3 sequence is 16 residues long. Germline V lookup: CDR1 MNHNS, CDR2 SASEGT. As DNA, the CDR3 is TGTGCCAGCAGGGAAGCAGGGGGCGCGTACGGCTACGAGCAGTACTTC. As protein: CASREAGGAYGYEQYF.

CDR3 bases: TGTGCCTGGAGCCCTAGTAACTACGAGCAGTACTTC. Amino acid sequence: CAWSPSNYEQYF. V gene TRBV30 combines with J gene TRBJ2-7; D not certain. Trimming removed 3 bases from V and 3 bases from J, with 9 bases in between. The germline gives CDR1 GTSNPN, CDR2 SVGIG (reference sequence). The CDR3 has 12 residues.

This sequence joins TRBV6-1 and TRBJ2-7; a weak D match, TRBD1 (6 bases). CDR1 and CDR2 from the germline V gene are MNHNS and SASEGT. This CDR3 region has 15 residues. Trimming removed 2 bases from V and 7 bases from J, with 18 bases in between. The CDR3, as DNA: TGTGCCAGCAGTGAACGCAGGACAGCTTGGAGTGAGCAGTACTTC. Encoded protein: CASSERRTAWSEQYF.

The CDR3 region is CASSPQGSYNSPLHF. The CDR3 coding sequence is TGTGCCAGCAGTCCCCAGGGAAGCTATAATTCACCCCTCCACTTT. The gene calls are TRBV2 and TRBJ1-6, with D perhaps matching TRBD1 (5 bases). The CDR3 consists of 15 residues. V lost 5 bases, J lost 3 bases, and 11 bases lay in between. Germline CDR1 reads SNHLY; CDR2 reads FYNNEI.

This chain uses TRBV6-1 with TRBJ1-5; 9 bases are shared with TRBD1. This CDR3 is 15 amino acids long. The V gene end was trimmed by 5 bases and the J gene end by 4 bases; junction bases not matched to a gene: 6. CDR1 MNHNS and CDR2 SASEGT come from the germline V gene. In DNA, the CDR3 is TGTGCCAGCAGTCGTGACAGGGGGGCGAATCAGCCCCAGCATTTT. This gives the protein CASSRDRGANQPQHF.

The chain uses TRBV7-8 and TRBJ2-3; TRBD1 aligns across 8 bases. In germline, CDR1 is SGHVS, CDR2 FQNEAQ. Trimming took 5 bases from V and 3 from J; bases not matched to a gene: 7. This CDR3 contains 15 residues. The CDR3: CASSIRQGWTDTQYF. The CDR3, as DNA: TGTGCCAGCAGCATTAGACAGGGGTGGACAGATACGCAGTATTTT.

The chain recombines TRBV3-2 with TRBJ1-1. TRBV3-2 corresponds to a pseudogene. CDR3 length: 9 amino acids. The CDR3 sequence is CATRPVAFF. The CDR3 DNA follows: TGTGCCACCCGCCCGGTAGCTTTCTTT.

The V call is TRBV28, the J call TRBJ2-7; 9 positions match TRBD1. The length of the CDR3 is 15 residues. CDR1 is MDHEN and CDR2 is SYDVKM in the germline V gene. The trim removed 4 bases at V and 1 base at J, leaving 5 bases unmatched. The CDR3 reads CASSSDRGLSYEQYF. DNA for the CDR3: TGTGCCAGCAGTTCGGACAGGGGCCTATCCTACGAGCAGTACTTC.

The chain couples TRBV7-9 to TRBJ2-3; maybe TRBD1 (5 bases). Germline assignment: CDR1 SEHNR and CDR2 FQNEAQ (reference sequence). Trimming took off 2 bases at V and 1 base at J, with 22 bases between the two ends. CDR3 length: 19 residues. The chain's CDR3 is CASSLRGLMGILGTDTQYF. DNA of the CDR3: TGTGCCAGCAGCTTAAGGGGCCTCATGGGGATCCTAGGCACAGATACGCAGTATTTT.

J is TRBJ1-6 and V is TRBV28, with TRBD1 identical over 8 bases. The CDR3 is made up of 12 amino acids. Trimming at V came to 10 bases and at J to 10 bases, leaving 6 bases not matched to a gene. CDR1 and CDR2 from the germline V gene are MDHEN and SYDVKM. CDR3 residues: CATEDRVSPLHF. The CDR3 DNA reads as TGTGCCACAGAGGACAGGGTCTCACCCCTCCACTTT.

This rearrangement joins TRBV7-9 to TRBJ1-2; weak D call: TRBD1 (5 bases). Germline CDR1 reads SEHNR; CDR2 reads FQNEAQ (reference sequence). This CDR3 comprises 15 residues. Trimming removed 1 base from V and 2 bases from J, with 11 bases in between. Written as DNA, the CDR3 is TGTGCCAGCAGCTTAGAGGGGCGCGGAAACTATGGCTACACCTTC. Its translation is CASSLEGRGNYGYTF.

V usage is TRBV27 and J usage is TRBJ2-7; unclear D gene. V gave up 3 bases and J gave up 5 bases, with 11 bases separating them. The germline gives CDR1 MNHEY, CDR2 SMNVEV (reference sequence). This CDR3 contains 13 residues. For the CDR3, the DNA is TGTGCCAGCAGTTTTCTAGGAGTCCACGAGCAGTACTTC. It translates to CASSFLGVHEQYF.

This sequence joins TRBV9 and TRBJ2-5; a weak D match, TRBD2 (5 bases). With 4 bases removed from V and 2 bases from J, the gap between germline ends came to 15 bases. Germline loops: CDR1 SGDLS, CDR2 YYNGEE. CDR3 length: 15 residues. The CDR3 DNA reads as TGTGCCAGCAGCATCCGGGGAGCCTTACAAGAGACCCAGTACTTC. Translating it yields CASSIRGALQETQYF.

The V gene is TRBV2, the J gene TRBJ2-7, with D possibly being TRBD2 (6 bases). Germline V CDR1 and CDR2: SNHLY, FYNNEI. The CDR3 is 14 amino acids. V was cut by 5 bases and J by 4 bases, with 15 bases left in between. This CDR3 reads CASSLGLNPYEQYF. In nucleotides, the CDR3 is TGTGCCAGCAGTTTGGGACTCAACCCTTACGAGCAGTACTTC. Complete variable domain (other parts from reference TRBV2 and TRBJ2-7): EPEVTQTPSHQVTQMGQEVILRCVPISNHLYFYWYRQILGQKVEFLVSFYNNEISEKSEIFDDQFSVERPDGSNFTLKIRSTKLEDSAMYFCASSLGLNPYEQYFGPGTRLTVT.

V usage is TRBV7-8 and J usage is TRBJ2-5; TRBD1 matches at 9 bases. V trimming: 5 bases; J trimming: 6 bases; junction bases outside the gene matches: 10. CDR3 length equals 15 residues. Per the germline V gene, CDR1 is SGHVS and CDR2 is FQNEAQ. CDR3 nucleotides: TGTGCCAGCAGCCAGAACCGGACAGGGGCGCAGACCCAGTACTTC. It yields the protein CASSQNRTGAQTQYF.

Here the CDR3 reads CASSIGPRVMAFF. As DNA, the CDR3 is TGTGCCAGTAGTATAGGCCCTCGGGTGATGGCTTTCTTT. The chain combines TRBV19 with TRBJ1-1; the D is unclear. The germline V and J ends were trimmed by 1 base and 11 bases, with 14 bases remaining between them. In germline, CDR1 is LNHDA, CDR2 SQIVND (reference sequence). The CDR3 spans 13 residues. The full variable domain, its missing parts supplied by reference TRBV19 and TRBJ1-1, is DGGITQSPKYLFRKEGQNVTLSCEQNLNHDAMYWYRQDPGQGLRLIYYSQIVNDFQKGDIAEGYSVSREKKESFPLTVTSAQKNPTAFYLCASSIGPRVMAFFGQGTRLTVV.

CDR3 region: CASGLWTGMNTEAFF. The CDR3 coding sequence is TGTGCTAGTGGTTTGTGGACAGGGATGAACACTGAAGCTTTCTTT. The chain is built from TRBV12-5 and TRBJ1-1, with TRBD1 identical over 8 bases. J lost 0 bases, V lost 2 bases, and 2 bases had no gene match. CDR1 is LGHNT, CDR2 FRNRAP, per germline. This CDR3 is built from 15 residues.

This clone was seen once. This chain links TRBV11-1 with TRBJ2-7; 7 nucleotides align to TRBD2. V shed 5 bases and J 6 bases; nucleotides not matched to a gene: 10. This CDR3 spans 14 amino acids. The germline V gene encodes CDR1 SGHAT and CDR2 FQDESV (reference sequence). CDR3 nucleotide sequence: TGTGCCAGCAGCGCCTCACTAGCGTCAGGCGAGCAGTACTTC. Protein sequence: CASSASLASGEQYF.